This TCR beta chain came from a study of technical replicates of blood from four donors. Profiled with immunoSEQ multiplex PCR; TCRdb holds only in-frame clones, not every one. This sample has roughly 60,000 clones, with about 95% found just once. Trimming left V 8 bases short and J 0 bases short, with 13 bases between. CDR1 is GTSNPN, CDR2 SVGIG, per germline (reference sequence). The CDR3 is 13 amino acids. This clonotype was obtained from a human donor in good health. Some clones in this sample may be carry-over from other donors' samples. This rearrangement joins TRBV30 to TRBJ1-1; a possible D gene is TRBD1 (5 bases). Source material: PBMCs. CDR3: CATWGGMNTEAFF. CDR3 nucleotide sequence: TGTGCCACCTGGGGGGGGATGAACACTGAAGCTTTCTTT.